The sequence of this T cell receptor (beta chain) was determined in a study of T cell responses to AZD1222 COVID-19 vaccine. V was clipped by 2 bases and J by 1 base, with 6 bases between them. The CDR3 sequence is 14 residues long. Germline CDR1 and CDR2: MNHEY and SMNVEV (reference sequence). Regarding this clone: Different DNA sequences within this sample yield the same CDR3.

Using immunoSEQ multiplex PCR, the repertoire was profiled, and TCRdb retains in-frame clones only, with some absent. Of fewer than 110,000 clones listed, roughly 87% are singletons. The material was peripheral blood, obtained 28 days after the second AZD1222 dose. The V and J genes are TRBV27 and TRBJ2-1; D is tentatively TRBD1 or TRBD2 (5 bases each). The TCR sequence derives from an adult who received the AZD1222 COVID-19 vaccine. CDR3 DNA sequence: TGTGCCAGCAGTTTAGGGGGTTCCTACAATGAGCAGTTCTTC. It codes for CASSLGGSYNEQFF.